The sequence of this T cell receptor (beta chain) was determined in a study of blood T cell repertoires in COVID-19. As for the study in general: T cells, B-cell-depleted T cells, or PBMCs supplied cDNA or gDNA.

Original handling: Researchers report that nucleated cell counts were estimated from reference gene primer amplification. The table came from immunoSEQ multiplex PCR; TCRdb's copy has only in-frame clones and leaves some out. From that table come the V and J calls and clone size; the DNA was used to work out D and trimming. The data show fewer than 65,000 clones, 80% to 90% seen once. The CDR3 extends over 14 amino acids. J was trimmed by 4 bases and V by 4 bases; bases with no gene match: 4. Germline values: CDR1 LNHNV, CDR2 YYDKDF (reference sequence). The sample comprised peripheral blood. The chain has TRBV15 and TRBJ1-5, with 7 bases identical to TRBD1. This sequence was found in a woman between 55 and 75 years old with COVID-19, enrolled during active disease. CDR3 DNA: TGTGCCACCAGCACAGGGACAGCTAATCAGCCCCAGCATTTT. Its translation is CATSTGTANQPQHF.